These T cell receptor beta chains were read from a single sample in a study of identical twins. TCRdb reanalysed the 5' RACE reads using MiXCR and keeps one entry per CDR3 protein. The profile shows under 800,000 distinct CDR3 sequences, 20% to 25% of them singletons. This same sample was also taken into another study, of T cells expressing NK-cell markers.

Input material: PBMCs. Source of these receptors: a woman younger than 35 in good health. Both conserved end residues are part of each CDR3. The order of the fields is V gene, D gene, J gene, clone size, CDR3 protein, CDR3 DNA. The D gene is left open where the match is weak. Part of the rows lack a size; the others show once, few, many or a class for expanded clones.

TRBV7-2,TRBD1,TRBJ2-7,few,CASSMRQGHEQYF,TGTGCCAGCAGCATGCGACAGGGCCACGAGCAGTACTTC
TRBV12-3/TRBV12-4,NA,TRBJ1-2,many,CASRKGYYGYTF,TGTGCCAGCAGGAAAGGATACTATGGCTACACCTTC
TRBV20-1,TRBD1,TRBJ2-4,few,CSAAQGATNIQYF,TGCAGTGCAGCACAGGGGGCGACGAACATTCAGTACTTC
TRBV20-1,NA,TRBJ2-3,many,CSASFGVGGDTQYF,TGCAGTGCTAGCTTCGGGGTGGGAGGCGATACGCAGTATTTT
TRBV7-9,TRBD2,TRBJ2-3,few,CASRRLAGLEDTQYF,TGTGCCAGCAGGAGGTTAGCGGGGCTGGAAGATACGCAGTATTTT
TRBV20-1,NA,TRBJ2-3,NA,CSASLLRLVISQSTDTQYF,TGCAGTGCTAGTCTGCTGCGACTAGTAATTTCCCAAAGCACAGATACGCAGTATTTT
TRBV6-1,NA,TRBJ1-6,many,CASSFSRGGARSPLHF,TGTGCCAGCAGCTTTTCGCGCGGGGGTGCACGGTCACCCCTCCACTTT
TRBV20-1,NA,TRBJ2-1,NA,CSAQHPAGINEQFF,TGCAGTGCCCAGCACCCGGCGGGGATCAATGAGCAGTTCTTC
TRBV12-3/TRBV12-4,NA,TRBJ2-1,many,CASSLGAMGNEQFF,TGTGCCAGCAGTTTAGGTGCGATGGGGAATGAGCAGTTCTTC
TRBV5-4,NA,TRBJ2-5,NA,CASSLRQGGETQYF,TGTGCCAGCAGCTTGAGGCAGGGCGGGGAGACCCAGTACTTC
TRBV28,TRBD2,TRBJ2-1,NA,CASSSSGASSYNEQFF,TGTGCCAGCAGCTCAAGCGGGGCTAGCTCCTACAATGAGCAGTTCTTC
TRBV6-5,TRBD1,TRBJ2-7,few,CASSWGTGAEQYF,TGTGCCAGCAGTTGGGGGACAGGGGCCGAGCAGTACTTC
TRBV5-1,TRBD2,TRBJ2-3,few,CASRGGGADTQYF,TGCGCCAGCCGTGGGGGGGGGGCAGATACGCAGTATTTT
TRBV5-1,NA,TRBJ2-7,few,CASSLGGTNEQYF,TGCGCCAGCAGCTTGGGGGGGACCAACGAGCAGTACTTC
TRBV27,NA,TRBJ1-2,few,CATRRGYGYTF,TGTGCCACCAGGAGGGGCTATGGCTACACCTTC
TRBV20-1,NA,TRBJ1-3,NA,CSARGGIAGNTIYF,TGCAGTGCTCGAGGAGGAATTGCTGGAAACACCATATATTTT
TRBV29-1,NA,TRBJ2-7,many,CSVGDFYYEQYF,TGCAGCGTCGGAGACTTTTATTACGAGCAGTACTTC
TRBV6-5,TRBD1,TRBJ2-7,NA,CASSYKRKGTGLSF,TGTGCCAGCAGTTACAAGAGGAAAGGGACAGGGCTTTCCTTC
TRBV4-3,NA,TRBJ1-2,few,CASSQGEGNRYGYTF,TGCGCCAGCAGCCAAGGGGAAGGGAATCGCTATGGCTACACCTTC
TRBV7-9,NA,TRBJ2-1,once,CASSGRRGKFGNEQFF,TGTGCCAGCAGCGGCAGAAGGGGGAAATTTGGGAATGAGCAGTTCTTC
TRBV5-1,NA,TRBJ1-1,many,CASSKTANTEAFF,TGCGCCAGCAGCAAGACAGCTAACACTGAAGCTTTCTTT
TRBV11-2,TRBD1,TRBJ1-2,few,CASSPRQGPLAVGYTF,TGTGCCAGCAGCCCAAGACAGGGTCCCCTTGCAGTTGGCTACACCTTC
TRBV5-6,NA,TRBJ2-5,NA,CASSIGEGETQYF,TGTGCCAGCAGCATAGGAGAGGGAGAGACCCAGTACTTC
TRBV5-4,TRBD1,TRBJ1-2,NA,CASSSDRVLYGYTF,TGTGCCAGCAGCTCGGACAGGGTTTTGTATGGCTACACCTTC
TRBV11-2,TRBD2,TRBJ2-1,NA,CASSPNPGLAYNEQFF,TGTGCCAGCAGCCCTAACCCGGGACTAGCGTACAATGAGCAGTTCTTC
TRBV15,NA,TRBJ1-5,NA,CATSTEEGRQPQHF,TGTGCCACCAGCACCGAGGAGGGGCGTCAGCCCCAGCATTTT
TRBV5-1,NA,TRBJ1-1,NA,CASSFGGGRGFF,TGCGCCAGCAGCTTTGGGGGGGGCCGCGGCTTCTTT
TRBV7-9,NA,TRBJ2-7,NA,CASSLAPVEQYF,TGTGCCAGCTCTCTGGCACCGGTCGAGCAGTACTTC
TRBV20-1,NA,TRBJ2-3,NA,CSASGSGDTQYF,TGCAGTGCTAGCGGGAGCGGAGATACGCAGTATTTT
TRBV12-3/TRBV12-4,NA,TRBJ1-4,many,CASLRSGTMREKLFF,TGTGCCAGCTTACGTTCCGGGACAATGAGGGAAAAACTGTTTTTT
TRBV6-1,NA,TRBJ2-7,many,CASSLIGLGAEQYF,TGTGCCAGCAGTCTAATAGGATTGGGGGCCGAGCAGTACTTC
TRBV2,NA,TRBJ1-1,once,CASEKELRTEAFF,TGTGCCAGCGAGAAGGAGTTAAGAACTGAAGCTTTCTTT